Sequencing of this T cell receptor beta chain was carried out in a study of cytotoxic CD8 clonotypes in ibrutinib-treated CLL. Germline V lookup: CDR1 MNHNY, CDR2 SVGAGI (reference sequence). The CDR3 contains 14 residues. Trimming took 7 bases from V and 7 from J; bases not matched to a gene: 9. Clones were read by immunoSEQ multiplex PCR, and TCRdb kept only the in-frame ones, dropping some. The sample consists of under 150,000 clones, more than 70% of them appearing once. This chain joins TRBV6-6 and TRBJ2-7; 11 positions match TRBD2. The receptor was isolated from a human donor with chronic lymphocytic leukemia. Sequenced material: PBMCs, taken after 36 months of ibrutinib treatment. The CDR3 DNA is TGTGCCAGCAAGCTAGCGGGGGGCCAGGTTGAGCAGTACTTC. Protein product: CASKLAGGQVEQYF.